What follows are 30 T cell receptor beta chains derived from one specimen sequenced in a study of blood T cells in healthy people across ages. It was with a sample-barcoded 5' primer and a J-beta primer mix that a second PCR of roughly 7 to 12 cycles was run. TCRdb used MiXCR to reprocess the 5' RACE reads, holding one entry per CDR3 protein. The repertoire holds 600,000 to 800,000 distinct CDR3 sequences, with over 40% as singletons. The sequencing sample was made of blood. These receptors all stem from a woman older than 75 in good health.

At least ten counts were recorded for this clonotype. J is TRBJ2-7 and V is TRBV20-1, with 9 nucleotides matching TRBD2. The J segment lost 4 bases and the V segment lost 4 bases, leaving 11 bases of the junction unmatched. The CDR3 consists of 15 residues. Germline loops: CDR1 DFQATT, CDR2 SNEGSKA (reference sequence). The CDR3 is CSAIALAGTIYEQYF. The CDR3 nucleotides are TGCAGTGCTATCGCTCTAGCGGGGACTATTTACGAGCAGTACTTC.

This chain links TRBV20-1 with TRBJ2-3, with D perhaps assigned TRBD1 or TRBD2 (6 bases each). Per the germline V gene, CDR1 is DFQATT and CDR2 is SNEGSKA (reference sequence). The ends were cut back, 6 bases at V and 4 bases at J, with 14 bases in the middle. The CDR3 loop spans 13 amino acids. CDR3 amino acids: CSAERGVPDTQYF. CDR3 nucleotide sequence: TGCAGTGCGGAAAGGGGGGTTCCAGATACGCAGTATTTT.

The CDR3 here is CASSPRLAGSYEQYF. In nucleotides, the CDR3 is TGTGCCAGCAGCCCCAGACTAGCGGGAAGCTACGAGCAGTACTTC. The chain combines TRBV7-2 with TRBJ2-5; 11 positions agree with TRBD2. The end of the DNA aligns better with TRBJ2-7, so the J call may be wrong. The CDR3 has 15 amino acids. Germline V gene sequence: CDR1 SGHTA, CDR2 FQGNSA.

This clonotype was observed at least ten times. Here the CDR3 reads CASSYTLPALQNEKLFF. DNA for the CDR3: TGTGCCAGCAGTTACACCCTCCCGGCGCTACAAAATGAAAAACTGTTTTTT. The rearrangement uses TRBV6-6 and TRBJ1-4; D ambiguous. V shed 2 bases and J shed 5 bases, with 18 bases lying between them. Germline V CDR1 and CDR2: MNHNY, SVGAGI (reference sequence). The CDR3 loop spans 17 amino acids.

The J gene is TRBJ2-3, the V gene TRBV5-1; unclear D gene. There are 13 residues in the CDR3. The germline V gene has CDR1 SGHRS and CDR2 YFSETQ. Trimming took 7 bases from V and 5 from J, leaving 14 bases between them. CDR3 residues: CASAHPLGDTQYF. In DNA, the CDR3 is TGCGCCAGCGCCCACCCCTTGGGAGATACGCAGTATTTT.

V usage is TRBV6-1 and J usage is TRBJ2-2, with 7 bases matching TRBD1. This CDR3 is built from 14 residues. Germline-derived CDR1 and CDR2 are MNHNS and SASEGT. J lost 4 bases, V lost 6 bases, and 5 bases had no gene match. CDR3: CASRDRALTGELFF. In DNA form, the CDR3 reads TGTGCCAGCAGAGACAGGGCTCTCACCGGGGAGCTGTTTTTT.

V gene TRBV20-1 combines with J gene TRBJ2-4; 13 nucleotides line up with TRBD2. This CDR3 region has 15 residues. V was clipped by 5 bases and J by 2 bases; unmatched bases: 3. From germline, CDR1 is DFQATT and CDR2 SNEGSKA (reference sequence). The CDR3 region is CSASGTSGTKNIQYF. CDR3 DNA sequence: TGCAGTGCTTCCGGGACTAGCGGGACCAAAAACATTCAGTACTTC.

The V call is TRBV7-2, the J call TRBJ2-7; 7 positions agree with TRBD1. The CDR3 is made up of 16 amino acids. Germline V gene data show CDR1 as SGHTA and CDR2 as FQGNSA. V gave up 0 bases and J gave up 1 base; unmatched junction bases: 6. The CDR3 loop reads CASSLASQGSSYEQYF. CDR3 coding DNA: TGTGCCAGCAGCTTAGCGTCACAGGGGTCGTCCTACGAGCAGTACTTC.

CDR3 loop: CASSLTSVDTDTQYF. The CDR3, as DNA: TGTGCCAGCAGCTTAACTAGCGTTGACACAGATACGCAGTATTTT. The chain recombines TRBV7-3 with TRBJ2-3; tentatively, D is TRBD2 (5 bases). Per the germline V gene, CDR1 is SGHTA and CDR2 is FQGTGA. The CDR3 is 15 residues long. Trimming removed 0 bases from V and 2 bases from J, with 9 bases in between.

This clonotype was observed many times. This chain links TRBV3-1 with TRBJ2-7; possible D gene TRBD2, 5 bases. CDR1 is LGHDT, CDR2 YNNKEL, per germline (reference sequence). The CDR3 has 11 residues. V lost 8 bases, J lost 4 bases, and 9 bases lay in between. The DNA for the CDR3 is TGTGCCAGCGAGGGCAGTTACGAGCAGTACTTC. Translating gives CASEGSYEQYF.

Notes on this clonotype: This may stem from a read error, because a much larger clone lies one nucleotide away. The chain joins TRBV27 to TRBJ2-6; D is unclear. With 1 base removed from V and 4 bases from J, the gap between germline ends came to 5 bases. CDR3 length equals 14 residues. The V gene's germline CDR1 is MNHEY and CDR2 SMNVEV (reference sequence). The CDR3 sequence: CASSLYAGANVLTF. CDR3 coding DNA: TGTGCCAGCAGTTTATACGCCGGGGCCAACGTCCTGACTTTC.

This rearrangement joins TRBV7-6 to TRBJ2-5; TRBD2 agrees at 7 bases. CDR3 length equals 16 residues. V dropped 5 bases and J dropped 4; count of bases not matched to a gene: 13. CDR1 and CDR2 (germline): SGHVS, FNYEAQ. CDR3 in amino acids: CASSPGLVGLGETQYF. For the CDR3, the DNA is TGTGCCAGCAGCCCCGGACTAGTCGGCCTGGGAGAGACCCAGTACTTC.

Worth noting for this clonotype: This clone may be a read error of a much larger clone one base away. V and J are TRBV28 and TRBJ2-4; D unclear. Germline V gene sequence: CDR1 MDHEN, CDR2 SYDVKM. The CDR3 totals 11 residues. The CDR3 loop reads CTSPNKNIQYF. For the CDR3, the DNA is TGTACCAGCCCCAACAAAAACATTCAGTACTTC.

This clonotype was detected only a few times. One base away lies a much larger clone, so this may be a sequencing read error. This chain uses TRBV10-3 with TRBJ2-5; D is tentatively TRBD1 or TRBD2 (5 bases each). This CDR3 spans 11 amino acids. V was pared by 10 bases and J by 11 bases, with 17 bases between. Germline CDR1 is ENHRY and CDR2 is SYGVKD. This CDR3 is CATFAGTEQYF. CDR3 DNA: TGTGCCACCTTCGCCGGGACGGAGCAGTACTTC.

Remarks on this clonotype: With a much larger clone just one base away, this may be a read error. The J gene is TRBJ1-1, the V gene TRBV19; the D is unclear. The length of the CDR3 is 15 residues. Trimming stripped 6 bases from V and 7 bases from J, with 21 bases between. Germline V lookup: CDR1 LNHDA, CDR2 SQIVND (reference sequence). DNA for the CDR3: TGTGCCAGTAGCCCCACCCGGCCGCGGACGGTTGAAGCTTTCTTT. Its protein product is CASSPTRPRTVEAFF.

The sample holds many counts of this clonotype. A much more abundant neighbour one base away suggests this may be a read error. The rearrangement links TRBV7-2 to TRBJ2-1, with D possibly TRBD2 on 5 matching bases. Germline V gene sequence: CDR1 SGHTA, CDR2 FQGNSA. V was pared by 5 bases and J by 5 bases, with 13 bases between. This CDR3 is built from 14 residues. This chain's CDR3 is CASSVGGSNNEQFF. CDR3 nucleotide sequence: TGTGCCAGCAGCGTAGGAGGCTCAAACAATGAGCAGTTCTTC.

This clonotype was seen more than once but under ten times. The rearrangement joins TRBV5-1 to TRBJ2-1, with D possibly TRBD2 on 7 matching bases. This CDR3 is 16 amino acids long. With 2 bases removed from V and 1 base from J, the gap between germline ends came to 13 bases. Germline V gene sequence: CDR1 SGHRS, CDR2 YFSETQ. This CDR3 is CASSFSGGGSYNEQFF. The CDR3 DNA sequence: TGCGCCAGCAGCTTCTCGGGGGGCGGATCCTACAATGAGCAGTTCTTC.

The chain recombines TRBV25-1 with TRBJ2-7; 8 bases line up with TRBD1. Germline V lookup: CDR1 MGHDK, CDR2 SYGVNS. J gave up 7 bases and V 2 bases, and 13 bases lay outside the gene matches. This CDR3 has 16 residues. CDR3 in DNA: TGTGCCAGCAGTGAACCTCGGACAGGGACCTACAATGAGCAGTACTTC. Translated: CASSEPRTGTYNEQYF.

This clonotype was found once. This sequence joins TRBV12-5 and TRBJ2-4, with D tentatively TRBD2 (6 bases). Trimming removed 5 bases from V and 6 bases from J, with 14 bases in between. Germline lookup yields CDR1 LGHNT and CDR2 FRNRAP. The CDR3 runs 14 residues. In nucleotides, the CDR3 is TGTGCTAGTGGTGCCGGGGGTAGGGGAAACATTCAGTACTTC. Translated, it gives CASGAGGRGNIQYF. The full variable domain, completed using reference TRBV12-5 and TRBJ2-4, is DARVTQTPRHKVTEMGQEVTMRCQPILGHNTVFWYRQTMMQGLELLAYFRNRAPLDDSGMPKDRFSAEMPDATLATLKIQPSEPRDSAVYFCASGAGGRGNIQYFGAGTRLSVL.

This chain joins TRBV3-1 and TRBJ1-1; D remains unclear. Germline V gene lookup returns CDR1 LGHDT and CDR2 YNNKEL (reference sequence). V was cut by 5 bases and J by 3 bases, with 10 bases left in between. CDR3 length equals 13 residues. The CDR3 sequence is CASSVNGDTEAFF. The CDR3 nucleotides are TGTGCCAGCAGCGTTAATGGGGACACTGAAGCTTTCTTT.

The chain joins TRBV11-2 to TRBJ2-5; D uncertain. CDR1 is SGHAT and CDR2 is FQNNGV in the germline V gene. The CDR3 covers 14 residues. Between the trimmed V and J ends, which lost 1 base and 1 base, there was a span of 7 bases. The CDR3 reads CASSLGSVQETQYF. In DNA form, the CDR3 reads TGTGCCAGCAGCTTAGGCAGCGTCCAAGAGACCCAGTACTTC.

V gene TRBV4-3 combines with J gene TRBJ2-3, with 7 bases matching TRBD1. From germline, CDR1 is LGHNA and CDR2 YSLEER. J gave up 6 bases and V 1 base, and 10 bases lay outside the gene matches. The length of the CDR3 is 16 residues. The DNA for the CDR3 is TGCGCCAGCAGCCAAGGTCAACAGGGGACAGCGGATACGCAGTATTTT. Residues: CASSQGQQGTADTQYF.

Remarks on this clonotype: Compared with germline, one end of the junction differs, possibly owing to a read error. The CDR3 spells CTSSLGQETQYF. In DNA, the CDR3 is TGCACCAGCAGCTTGGGACAAGAGACCCAGTACTTC. The J gene is TRBJ2-5, the V gene TRBV5-1, with no clear D. CDR1 and CDR2 (germline): SGHRS, YFSETQ. This CDR3 contains 12 residues.

This chain connects TRBV12-3 or TRBV12-4 to TRBJ2-4; a possible D gene is TRBD1 (5 bases). The CDR3 is 16 amino acids. Trimming took 5 bases from V and 1 from J, leaving 15 bases between them. The DNA for the CDR3 is TGTGCCAGCAGTGAACGCAGGGTCTGGGCCAAAAACATTCAGTACTTC. Its translation is CASSERRVWAKNIQYF.

About this clonotype: A much larger clone differs from this one at a single base, so this may be a read error. This chain uses TRBV12-3 or TRBV12-4 with TRBJ2-1, with D perhaps given as TRBD1 or TRBD2 (5 bases each). The end of the DNA aligns better with TRBJ2-7, so the J call may be wrong. This CDR3 comprises 15 residues. CDR3 sequence reads: CASRTGTESYNEQYF. CDR3 sequence (DNA): TGTGCCAGCAGAACCGGGACGGAATCCTACAATGAGCAGTACTTC.

This clonotype was detected many times. The chain uses TRBV12-3 or TRBV12-4 and TRBJ2-7; 7 nucleotides match TRBD1. CDR3 length: 15 amino acids. After removal of 5 bases from V and 2 bases from J, the junction contained 9 bases not matched to a gene. The CDR3 nucleotides read TGTGCCAGCAGTCCCTCGGGACAGCCCCCCTACGAGCAGTACTTC. This translates into CASSPSGQPPYEQYF.

As regards this clonotype: A much larger clone differs by one base, so this may be a read error. The gene calls are TRBV20-1 and TRBJ2-1, with 7 bases aligning to TRBD2. J lost 7 bases, V lost 1 base, and 22 bases had no gene match. CDR3 length: 19 residues. Looked up from germline, CDR1 is DFQATT and CDR2 is SNEGSKA (reference sequence). CDR3 nucleotide sequence: TGCAGTGCTAGAGGTTACCCGGAAAGACTAGCCCACTTGGATAATGAGCAGTTCTTC. Protein product: CSARGYPERLAHLDNEQFF.

This clonotype occurred many times. The V gene is TRBV7-2, the J gene TRBJ2-1; D remains ambiguous. This CDR3 is built from 16 residues. Germline assignment: CDR1 SGHTA and CDR2 FQGNSA. Trimming removed 0 bases from V and 3 bases from J, with 12 bases in between. CDR3 bases: TGTGCCAGCAGCTTAGCCCCCCGGCCGCACTACAATGAGCAGTTCTTC. It yields the protein CASSLAPRPHYNEQFF. The full variable domain, rest sourced from reference TRBV7-2 and TRBJ2-1, is GAGVSQSPSNKVTEKGKDVELRCDPISGHTALYWYRQSLGQGLEFLIYFQGNSAPDKSGLPSDRFSAERTGGSVSTLTIQRTQQEDSAVYLCASSLAPRPHYNEQFFGPGTRLTVL.

The gene calls are TRBV29-1 and TRBJ2-3; 14 bases agree with TRBD2. V was pared by 3 bases and J by 9 bases, with 8 bases of the junction left unmatched. Germline CDR1 SQVTM, CDR2 ANQGSEA. The CDR3 is made up of 15 amino acids. The CDR3 nucleotides are TGCAGCGTTGAGACGACTAGCGGGAGGGTCGAGACGCAGTATTTT. Its translation is CSVETTSGRVETQYF.

This clonotype was counted many times. A much larger clone lies a single base off, so this may be a read error. The rearrangement links TRBV20-1 to TRBJ2-7; a weak D match, TRBD1 (5 bases). Germline V gene data show CDR1 as DFQATT and CDR2 as SNEGSKA (reference sequence). Between the trimmed V and J ends, which lost 6 bases and 7 bases, there was a span of 28 bases. The CDR3 has 16 residues. In DNA, the CDR3 is TGCAGTGCCACCGTGATTGAGACCAGGGCCTACAATGAGCAGTACTTC. This encodes CSATVIETRAYNEQYF.